One sample yielded the 8 T cell receptor beta chains listed below, sequenced in a study of cytotoxic CD8 clonotypes in ibrutinib-treated CLL. Sequenced by immunoSEQ multiplex PCR; TCRdb stores in-frame clones only, minus some. The sample includes fewer than 400,000 clones, over 60% seen only once; the top ten take roughly 6%. The starting material was PBMCs, obtained after 36 months of ibrutinib treatment. The receptors shown here come from a human donor with chronic lymphocytic leukemia.

The chain's CDR3 is CASSLERGAYYEQYF. In nucleotides, the CDR3 is TGTGCCAGCAGCCTAGAGAGGGGCGCATATTACGAGCAGTACTTC. This chain joins TRBV7-2 and TRBJ2-7; either TRBD1 or TRBD2 may supply D (5 bases each). The V gene lost 5 bases and the J gene lost 4 bases, with 18 bases spanning the gap. This CDR3 spans 15 amino acids. Looked up from germline, CDR1 is SGHTA and CDR2 is FQGNSA.

To note about this clone: A read error may account for a junction end that differs from germline. The V gene is TRBV13, the J gene TRBJ2-3; 11 bases are shared with TRBD2. The CDR3 is 16 residues long. Germline-derived CDR1 and CDR2 are PRHDT and FYEKMQ (reference sequence). CDR3 amino acids: CASSTLLAGGTDTQYF. CDR3 in DNA: TGTGCCAGCAGCACCCTCCTAGCGGGGGGCACCGATACGCAGTATTTT.

There are a few counts of this clone. V usage is TRBV7-9 and J usage is TRBJ1-2, with 11 bases fitting TRBD1. The CDR3 length is 16 residues. After removal of 3 bases from V and 8 bases from J, the junction contained 11 bases not matched to a gene. CDR1 SEHNR and CDR2 FQNEAQ come from the germline V gene (reference sequence). CDR3: CASSFGTGGEQGGYTF. For the CDR3, the DNA is TGTGCCAGCAGCTTTGGGACAGGGGGAGAACAGGGCGGCTACACCTTC.

DNA of the CDR3: TGTGCCAGCAGCTCACAGGGACAGAGGACTGAAGCTTTCTTT. It specifies CASSSQGQRTEAFF. This chain connects TRBV7-3 to TRBJ1-1, with 7 bases matching TRBD1. Germline V gives CDR1 SGHTA, CDR2 FQGTGA. Losses at the gene ends were 4 bases for V and 5 bases for J; bases not matched to a gene: 7. This CDR3 has 14 amino acids.

The chain has TRBV18 and TRBJ2-2; 7 bases align to TRBD2. Germline V CDR1 and CDR2: KGHSH, LQKENI. This CDR3 contains 13 residues. V gave up 3 bases and J gave up 6 bases; unmatched junction bases: 1. The CDR3: CASSPSGAGELFF. CDR3 DNA sequence: TGTGCCAGCTCACCGAGCGGGGCCGGGGAGCTGTTTTTT.

The V and J genes are TRBV19 and TRBJ1-4; unclear D gene. Between the trimmed V and J ends, which lost 3 bases and 8 bases, there was a span of 16 bases. The germline gives CDR1 LNHDA, CDR2 SQIVND (reference sequence). The CDR3 is 15 residues long. The CDR3 reads CASSIRGTKDEKLFF. CDR3 nucleotide sequence: TGTGCCAGTAGTATTCGAGGAACGAAAGACGAAAAACTGTTTTTT.

The sample holds one count of this clone. J is TRBJ2-7 and V is TRBV25-1; 11 bases align to TRBD1. Germline trimming cut 4 bases from V and 3 bases from J; bases unmatched to any gene: 2. The CDR3 totals 14 residues. Germline V gene lookup returns CDR1 MGHDK and CDR2 SYGVNS. The CDR3 is CASSAGTGGYEQYF. The CDR3 coding sequence is TGTGCCAGCAGTGCCGGGACAGGGGGCTACGAGCAGTACTTC.

The rearrangement uses TRBV5-1 and TRBJ2-2; D is unclear. Trimming took 3 bases from V and 7 from J, leaving 13 bases between them. This CDR3 contains 14 residues. Germline-derived CDR1 and CDR2 are SGHRS and YFSETQ. DNA of the CDR3: TGCGCCAGCAGCTCCACTGCCCCTGTCGGGGAGCTGTTTTTT. This codes for CASSSTAPVGELFF.